A single sample gave rise to the 17 T cell receptor beta chains below, sequenced in a study of blood T cells in healthy people across ages. A second PCR, run for roughly 7 to 11 cycles, used a sample-barcoded 5' primer plus a J-beta primer mix. TCRdb re-derived calls from the 5' RACE reads in MiXCR, one entry per CDR3 protein. This sample has 1.5 million to 2 million distinct CDR3 sequences, with approximately 30% found just once. Source material: blood. The source is a woman aged 30 to 39 in good health.

About this clonotype: A read error may produce the germline difference seen at one junction end. The genes are TRBV29-1 and TRBJ1-2, with no clear D. Germline V gives CDR1 SQVTM, CDR2 ANQGSEA. The CDR3 runs to 13 residues. The CDR3 DNA is TGCAGCGCCTCCTCATCTGAAAGCTATGGCCACACCTTC. Translated: CSASSSESYGHTF. The full variable domain, completed using reference TRBV29-1 and TRBJ1-2, is SAVISQKPSRDICQRGTSLTIQCQVDSQVTMMFWYRQQPGQSLTLIATANQGSEATYESGFVIDKFPISRPNLTFSTLTVSNMSPEDSSIYLCSASSSESYGHTFGSGTRLTVV.

This clonotype was seen a few times. The chain has TRBV5-4 and TRBJ1-1; D possibly corresponds to TRBD1 (6 bases). Germline V CDR1 and CDR2: SGHNT, YYREEE (reference sequence). CDR3 length equals 14 residues. Trimming cost V 4 bases and J 11 bases, with 21 bases left between them. The CDR3 region is CASSPTSEGVKAFF. In nucleotides, the CDR3 is TGTGCCAGCAGCCCGACGAGTGAGGGGGTTAAGGCTTTCTTT.

This clonotype was counted between two and nine times. The CDR3 DNA reads TGTGCCAGCAGTGGACAGACTCCAACTAATGAAAAACTGTTTTTT. As protein: CASSGQTPTNEKLFF. The chain combines TRBV6-5 with TRBJ1-4, with a possible D match to TRBD1 (6 bases). The germline gives CDR1 MNHEY, CDR2 SVGAGI. The CDR3 is made up of 15 amino acids. V was clipped by 5 bases and J by 0 bases, with 10 bases between them.

In its sample, this clonotype was seen many times. The rearrangement uses TRBV7-2 and TRBJ2-1; possibly TRBD2 for D (5 bases). Trimming took 7 bases from V and 1 from J, leaving 11 bases between them. The CDR3 is made up of 14 amino acids. From germline, CDR1 is SGHTA and CDR2 FQGNSA. In DNA form, the CDR3 reads TGTGCCAGCACAAAGCGGCAATCCTACAATGAGCAGTTCTTC. Translated: CASTKRQSYNEQFF.

On this clonotype: Its ends do not fully match the called genes, so a read error is possible. V usage is TRBV7-2 and J usage is TRBJ1-5; 7 bases are a match to TRBD1. The CDR3 totals 13 residues. The germline V gene has CDR1 SGHTA and CDR2 FQGNSA. CDR3 residues: CACSPTGSQPQHF. The CDR3 DNA is TGTGCCTGCAGCCCGACAGGGTCACAGCCCCAGCATTTT.

The chain employs TRBV12-3 or TRBV12-4 and TRBJ2-1, with D tentatively TRBD1 or TRBD2 (5 bases each). This CDR3 has 13 amino acids. V lost 3 bases and J lost 10, with 13 bases in between. CDR3 in DNA: TGTGCCAGCAGTTTTCAGGGAGAGTACGAGCAGTTCTTC. Its translation is CASSFQGEYEQFF.

V gene TRBV10-3 combines with J gene TRBJ1-1; weak D call: TRBD1 (6 bases). Between the trimmed V and J ends, which lost 3 bases and 0 bases, there was a span of 14 bases. The CDR3 is made up of 16 amino acids. Germline values: CDR1 ENHRY, CDR2 SYGVKD. The CDR3 spells CAISEGGREVNTEAFF. CDR3 coding DNA: TGTGCCATCAGTGAAGGGGGGAGGGAGGTGAACACTGAAGCTTTCTTT.

This clonotype was detected a few times. One end of the junction is discordant with germline, which a read error may explain. The rearrangement links TRBV7-9 to TRBJ1-4; 7 bases are shared with TRBD1. This CDR3 has 15 residues. Germline CDR1 is SEHNR and CDR2 is FQNEAQ (reference sequence). The chain's CDR3 is CASSSQGVANKKLFF. The CDR3, as DNA: TGTGCCAGCAGCTCCCAGGGGGTAGCTAATAAAAAACTGTTTTTT.

This clonotype showed up many times. J is TRBJ2-1 and V is TRBV5-1, with D uncertain. CDR1 is SGHRS and CDR2 is YFSETQ in the germline V gene. This CDR3 has 13 residues. Trimming stripped 0 bases from V and 7 bases from J, with 8 bases between. CDR3 in amino acids: CASSLEDWNEQFF. CDR3 nucleotides: TGCGCCAGCAGCTTGGAAGACTGGAATGAGCAGTTCTTC.

The chain carries TRBV30 and TRBJ2-3, with D perhaps matching TRBD2 (5 bases). Germline V gene lookup returns CDR1 GTSNPN and CDR2 SVGIG (reference sequence). V gave up 3 bases and J gave up 8 bases, with 12 bases separating them. The CDR3 totals 12 residues. Here the CDR3 DNA reads TGTGCCTGGAGGCCCTATGGAGGTACGCAGTATTTT. It translates to CAWRPYGGTQYF. Combining the CDR3 with reference TRBV30 and TRBJ2-3 gives the whole variable domain SQTIHQWPATLVQPVGSPLSLECTVEGTSNPNLYWYRQAAGRGLQLLFYSVGIGQISSEVPQNLSASRPQDRQFILSSKKLLLSDSGFYLCAWRPYGGTQYFGPGTRLTVL.

The chain has TRBV20-1 and TRBJ2-7; D is perhaps TRBD1 or TRBD2 (5 bases each). The V gene lost 5 bases and the J gene lost 0 bases, with 14 bases spanning the gap. Germline V gene sequence: CDR1 DFQATT, CDR2 SNEGSKA (reference sequence). The CDR3 sequence is 14 residues long. This CDR3 is CSAGGGRPSYEQYF. The DNA for the CDR3 is TGCAGTGCTGGTGGGGGACGGCCCTCCTACGAGCAGTACTTC.

This clonotype has a single count. The V gene is TRBV28, the J gene TRBJ1-4; D might be TRBD1 (6 bases). This CDR3 spans 18 amino acids. CDR1 and CDR2 from the germline V gene are MDHEN and SYDVKM. V dropped 6 bases and J dropped 0 bases, with 20 bases sitting between them. CDR3 protein: CASRGTQGLRATNEKLFF. In nucleotides, the CDR3 is TGTGCCAGCAGGGGAACCCAGGGGCTTCGTGCAACTAATGAAAAACTGTTTTTT.

The table lists this clonotype with many counts. The chain employs TRBV7-2 and TRBJ2-5; TRBD2 aligns across 8 bases. The CDR3 has 17 residues. The germline CDR1 and CDR2 sequences are SGHTA and FQGNSA. After removal of 2 bases from V and 2 bases from J, the junction contained 10 bases not matched to a gene. CDR3 protein: CASSLSGRWVGQETQYF. Here the CDR3 DNA reads TGTGCCAGCAGCTTAAGCGGGAGATGGGTGGGGCAAGAGACCCAGTACTTC.

This clonotype was counted only a few times. V is TRBV7-2 and J is TRBJ1-3; weak D call: TRBD1 (5 bases). The CDR3 is 16 amino acids. Trimming shortened V by 0 bases and J by 4 bases, and 13 bases separated the two germline ends. Germline loops: CDR1 SGHTA, CDR2 FQGNSA. CDR3 loop: CASSLAGRGGGNTIYF. As DNA, the CDR3 is TGTGCCAGCAGCTTAGCGGGGCGGGGGGGAGGAAACACCATATATTTT.

J is TRBJ2-3 and V is TRBV4-1; 10 bases align to TRBD2. V dropped 5 bases and J dropped 0; count of bases not matched to a gene: 8. The CDR3 is made up of 17 amino acids. Per germline, CDR1 MGHRA and CDR2 YSYEKL. In nucleotides, the CDR3 is TGCGCCAGCAGCTCCAGCGGGAGGGTTCGGAGCACAGATACGCAGTATTTT. Protein: CASSSSGRVRSTDTQYF.

This chain uses TRBV20-1 with TRBJ2-3; 11 bases agree with TRBD2. The germline V gene encodes CDR1 DFQATT and CDR2 SNEGSKA (reference sequence). CDR3 length: 15 residues. V shed 5 bases and J 4 bases; nucleotides not matched to a gene: 8. The CDR3 DNA reads TGCAGTGCTTTCACTAGCGGGAGAATGGCAGATACGCAGTATTTT. It encodes CSAFTSGRMADTQYF.

The chain employs TRBV3-1 and TRBJ2-4; a weak D match, TRBD2 (6 bases). TRBJ2-5 explains the end of the DNA better; the J call may be wrong. CDR1 and CDR2 (germline): LGHDT, YNNKEL (reference sequence). This CDR3 region has 17 residues. This chain's CDR3 is CASSQATTSRAQETQYF. CDR3 DNA sequence: TGTGCCAGCAGCCAAGCTACCACTAGCAGAGCTCAAGAGACCCAGTACTTC.